The table lists the clone carrying this T cell receptor (beta chain) with a few counts. V lost 2 bases to trimming and J lost 0 bases; unmatched junction nucleotides: 23. This CDR3 has 23 amino acids. Germline V CDR1 and CDR2: MNHNS, SASEGT. The data derive from a study of blood T cell repertoires in COVID-19. Study-wide context: From the United States, Italy and Spain came samples of acute and convalescent COVID-19. Nucleic acid was either cDNA or gDNA, and it came from T cells, B-cell-depleted T cells, or PBMCs.

As handled by the study authors: Estimation of nucleated cell counts was performed using reference gene primer amplification. TCRdb's table, derived via immunoSEQ multiplex PCR, lists solely in-frame clones and lacks some. The V and J calls and the clone size are those of that table, but D and trimming were determined from the DNA. The sample has about 180,000 clones, nearly 80% seen once. The sequenced sample consisted of peripheral blood. The V and J genes are TRBV6-1 and TRBJ2-1, with TRBD2 matching 9 bases. This sequence originates from a woman aged 70-85 years with acute or convalescent COVID-19. The CDR3 sequence: CASSELQIGGRAQIFISYNEQFF. CDR3 coding DNA: TGTGCCAGCAGTGAACTCCAAATAGGCGGGAGGGCCCAGATTTTTATCTCCTACAATGAGCAGTTCTTC.